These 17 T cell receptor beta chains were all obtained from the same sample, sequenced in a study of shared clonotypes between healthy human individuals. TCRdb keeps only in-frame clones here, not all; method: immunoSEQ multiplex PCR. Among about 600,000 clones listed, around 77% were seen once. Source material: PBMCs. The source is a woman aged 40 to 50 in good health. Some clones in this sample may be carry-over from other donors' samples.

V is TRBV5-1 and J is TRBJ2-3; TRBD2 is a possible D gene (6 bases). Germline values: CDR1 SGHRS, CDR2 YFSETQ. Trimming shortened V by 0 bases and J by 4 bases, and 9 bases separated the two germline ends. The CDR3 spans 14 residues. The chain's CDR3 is CASSLAGSSDTQYF. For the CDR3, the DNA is TGCGCCAGCAGCTTGGCCGGGAGCTCAGATACGCAGTATTTT. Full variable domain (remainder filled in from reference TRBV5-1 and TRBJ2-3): KAGVTQTPRYLIKTRGQQVTLSCSPISGHRSVSWYQQTPGQGLQFLFEYFSETQRNKGNFPGRFSGRQFSNSRSEMNVSTLELGDSALYLCASSLAGSSDTQYFGPGTRLTVL.

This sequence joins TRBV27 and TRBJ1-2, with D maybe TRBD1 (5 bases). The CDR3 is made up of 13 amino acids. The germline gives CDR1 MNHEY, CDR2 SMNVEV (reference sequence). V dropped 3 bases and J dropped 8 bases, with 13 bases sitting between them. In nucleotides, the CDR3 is TGTGCCAGCAGTTTGGGGCGGAACCTCGGCTACACCTTC. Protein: CASSLGRNLGYTF.

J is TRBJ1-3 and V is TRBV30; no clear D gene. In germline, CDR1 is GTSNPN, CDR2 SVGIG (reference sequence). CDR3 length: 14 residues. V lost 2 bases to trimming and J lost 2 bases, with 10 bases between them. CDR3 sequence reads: CAWSRGYTGNTIYF. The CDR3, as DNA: TGTGCCTGGAGTCGGGGTTACACTGGAAACACCATATATTTT.

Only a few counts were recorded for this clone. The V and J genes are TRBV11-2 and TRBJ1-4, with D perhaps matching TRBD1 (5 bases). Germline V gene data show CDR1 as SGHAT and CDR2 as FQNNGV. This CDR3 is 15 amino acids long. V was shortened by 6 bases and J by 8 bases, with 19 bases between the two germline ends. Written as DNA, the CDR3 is TGTGCCAGCAGTTTTACGTCCACAGGAACCGAAAAACTGTTTTTT. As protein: CASSFTSTGTEKLFF.

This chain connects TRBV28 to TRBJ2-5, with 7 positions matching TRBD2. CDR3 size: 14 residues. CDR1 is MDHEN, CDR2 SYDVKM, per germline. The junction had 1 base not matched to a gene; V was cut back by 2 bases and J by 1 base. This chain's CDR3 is CASSLSGTQETQYF. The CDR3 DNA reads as TGTGCCAGCAGTTTAAGCGGGACCCAAGAGACCCAGTACTTC.

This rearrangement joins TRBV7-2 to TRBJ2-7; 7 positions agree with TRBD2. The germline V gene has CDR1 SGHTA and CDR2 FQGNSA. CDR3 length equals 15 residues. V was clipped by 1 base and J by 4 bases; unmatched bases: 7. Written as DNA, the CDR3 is TGTGCCAGCAGCTTAGGGGTACTAGCGAGGTACGAGCAGTACTTC. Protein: CASSLGVLARYEQYF.

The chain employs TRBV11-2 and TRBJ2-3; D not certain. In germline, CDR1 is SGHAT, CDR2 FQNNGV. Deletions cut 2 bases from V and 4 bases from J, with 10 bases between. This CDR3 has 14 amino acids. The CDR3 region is CASSLNGGSDTQYF. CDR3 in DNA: TGTGCCAGCAGCTTAAATGGCGGCTCAGATACGCAGTATTTT.

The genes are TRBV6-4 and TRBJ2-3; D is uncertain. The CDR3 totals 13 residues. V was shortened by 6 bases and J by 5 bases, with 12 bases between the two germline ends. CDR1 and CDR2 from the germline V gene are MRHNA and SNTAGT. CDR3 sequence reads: CASSLFIQDTQYF. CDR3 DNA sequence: TGTGCCAGCAGCCTATTTATACAAGATACGCAGTATTTT.

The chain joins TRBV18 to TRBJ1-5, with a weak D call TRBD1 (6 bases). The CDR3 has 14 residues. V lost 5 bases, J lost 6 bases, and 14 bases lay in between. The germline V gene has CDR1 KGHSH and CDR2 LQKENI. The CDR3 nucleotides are TGTGCCAGCTCAATTTCAGGGGTATTTCAGCCCCAGCATTTT. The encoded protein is CASSISGVFQPQHF.

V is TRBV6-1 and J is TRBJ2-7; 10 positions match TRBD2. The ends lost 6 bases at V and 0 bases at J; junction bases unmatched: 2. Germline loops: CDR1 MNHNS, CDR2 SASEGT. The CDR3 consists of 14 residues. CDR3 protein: CASRLAGPSYEQYF. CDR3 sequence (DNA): TGTGCCAGCAGACTAGCGGGGCCCTCCTACGAGCAGTACTTC.

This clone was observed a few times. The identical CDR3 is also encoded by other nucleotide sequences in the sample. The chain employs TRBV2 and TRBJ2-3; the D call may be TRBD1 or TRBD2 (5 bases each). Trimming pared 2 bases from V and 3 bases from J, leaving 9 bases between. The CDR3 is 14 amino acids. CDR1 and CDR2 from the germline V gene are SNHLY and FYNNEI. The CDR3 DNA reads TGTGCCAGCAGTGAACAGGGCGGGACAGATACGCAGTATTTT. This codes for CASSEQGGTDTQYF.

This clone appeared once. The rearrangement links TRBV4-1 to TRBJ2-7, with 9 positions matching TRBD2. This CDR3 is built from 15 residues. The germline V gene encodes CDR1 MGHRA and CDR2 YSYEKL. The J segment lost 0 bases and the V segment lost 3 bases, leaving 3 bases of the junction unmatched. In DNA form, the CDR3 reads TGCGCCAGCAGCCATCTAGCGGGAACCTCCTACGAGCAGTACTTC. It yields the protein CASSHLAGTSYEQYF.

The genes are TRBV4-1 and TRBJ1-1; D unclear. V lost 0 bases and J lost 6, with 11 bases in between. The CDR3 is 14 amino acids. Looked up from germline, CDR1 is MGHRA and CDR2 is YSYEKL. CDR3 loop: CASSQDSGAAEAFF. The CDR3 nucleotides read TGCGCCAGCAGCCAAGATTCGGGCGCCGCTGAAGCTTTCTTT.

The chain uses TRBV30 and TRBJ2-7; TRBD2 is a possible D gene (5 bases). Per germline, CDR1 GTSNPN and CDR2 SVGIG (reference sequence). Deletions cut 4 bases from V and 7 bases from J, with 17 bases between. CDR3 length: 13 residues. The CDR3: CAWTPGPPGEQYF. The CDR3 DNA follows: TGTGCCTGGACCCCAGGACCCCCGGGGGAGCAGTACTTC.

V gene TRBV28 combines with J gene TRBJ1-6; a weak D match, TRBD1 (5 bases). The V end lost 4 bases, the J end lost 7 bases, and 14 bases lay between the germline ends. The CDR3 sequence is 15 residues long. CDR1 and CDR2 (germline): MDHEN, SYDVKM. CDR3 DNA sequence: TGTGCCAGCAGTTCCCCCGACGGGGGAAATTCACCCCTCCACTTT. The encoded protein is CASSSPDGGNSPLHF. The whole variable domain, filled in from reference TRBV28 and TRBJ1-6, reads DVKVTQSSRYLVKRTGEKVFLECVQDMDHENMFWYRQDPGLGLRLIYFSYDVKMKEKGDIPEGYSVSREKKERFSLILESASTNQTSMYLCASSSPDGGNSPLHFGNGTRLTVT.

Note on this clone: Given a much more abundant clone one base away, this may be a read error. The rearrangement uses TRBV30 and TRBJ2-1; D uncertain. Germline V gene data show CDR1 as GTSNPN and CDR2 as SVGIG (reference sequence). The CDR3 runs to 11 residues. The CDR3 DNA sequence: TGTGCCTGGAGTGTATACAATGAGCGGTTCTTC. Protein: CAWSVYNERFF.

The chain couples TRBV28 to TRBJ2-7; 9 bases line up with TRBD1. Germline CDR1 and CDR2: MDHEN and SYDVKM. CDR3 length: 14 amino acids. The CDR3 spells CATTAGTGFYEQYF. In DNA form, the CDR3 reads TGTGCGACTACGGCCGGGACAGGGTTTTACGAGCAGTACTTC.